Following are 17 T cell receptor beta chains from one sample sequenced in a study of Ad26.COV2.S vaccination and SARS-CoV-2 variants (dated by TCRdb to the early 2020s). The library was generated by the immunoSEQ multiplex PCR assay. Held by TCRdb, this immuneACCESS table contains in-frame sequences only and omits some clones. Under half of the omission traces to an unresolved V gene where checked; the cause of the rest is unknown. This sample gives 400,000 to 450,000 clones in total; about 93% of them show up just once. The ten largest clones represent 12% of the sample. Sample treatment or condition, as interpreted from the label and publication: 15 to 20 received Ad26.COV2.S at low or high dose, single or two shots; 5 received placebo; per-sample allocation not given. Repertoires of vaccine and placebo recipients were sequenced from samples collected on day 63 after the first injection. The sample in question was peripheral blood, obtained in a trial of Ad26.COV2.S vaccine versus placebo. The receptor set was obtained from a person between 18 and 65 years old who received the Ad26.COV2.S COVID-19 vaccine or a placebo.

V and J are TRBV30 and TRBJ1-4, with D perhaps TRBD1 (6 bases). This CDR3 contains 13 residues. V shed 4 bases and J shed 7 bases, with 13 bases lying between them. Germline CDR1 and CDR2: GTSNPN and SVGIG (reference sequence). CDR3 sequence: CAWMRGAGEKLFF. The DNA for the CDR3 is TGTGCCTGGATGAGGGGGGCGGGTGAAAAACTGTTTTTT.

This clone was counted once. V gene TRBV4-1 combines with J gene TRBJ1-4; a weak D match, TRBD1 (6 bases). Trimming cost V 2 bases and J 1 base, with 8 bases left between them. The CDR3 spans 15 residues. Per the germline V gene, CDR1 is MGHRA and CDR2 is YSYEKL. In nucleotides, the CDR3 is TGCGCCAGCAGCCAAACGACAGGAACTAATGAAAAACTGTTTTTT. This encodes CASSQTTGTNEKLFF.

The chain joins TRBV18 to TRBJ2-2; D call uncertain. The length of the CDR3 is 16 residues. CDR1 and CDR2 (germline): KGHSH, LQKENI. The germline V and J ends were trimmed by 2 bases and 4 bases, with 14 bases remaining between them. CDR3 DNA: TGTGCCAGCTCACCAGGCGTAGTGGCAGCCACCGGGGAGCTGTTTTTT. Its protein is CASSPGVVAATGELFF. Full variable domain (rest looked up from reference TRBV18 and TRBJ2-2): NAGVMQNPRHLVRRRGQEARLRCSPMKGHSHVYWYRQLPEEGLKFMVYLQKENIIDESGMPKERFSAEFPKEGPSILRIQQVVRGDSAAYFCASSPGVVAATGELFFGEGSRLTVL.

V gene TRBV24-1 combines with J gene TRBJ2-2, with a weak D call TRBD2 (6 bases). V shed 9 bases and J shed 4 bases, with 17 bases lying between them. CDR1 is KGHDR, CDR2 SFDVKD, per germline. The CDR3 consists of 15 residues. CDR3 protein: CATSSASEFTGELFF. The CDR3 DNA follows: TGTGCCACCTCTTCAGCTAGCGAGTTCACCGGGGAGCTGTTTTTT.

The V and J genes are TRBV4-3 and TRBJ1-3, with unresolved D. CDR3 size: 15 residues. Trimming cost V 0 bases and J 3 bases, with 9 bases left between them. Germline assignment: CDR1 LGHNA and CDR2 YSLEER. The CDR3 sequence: CASSQDLSSGNTIYF. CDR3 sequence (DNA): TGCGCCAGCAGCCAAGATTTGTCCAGTGGAAACACCATATATTTT.

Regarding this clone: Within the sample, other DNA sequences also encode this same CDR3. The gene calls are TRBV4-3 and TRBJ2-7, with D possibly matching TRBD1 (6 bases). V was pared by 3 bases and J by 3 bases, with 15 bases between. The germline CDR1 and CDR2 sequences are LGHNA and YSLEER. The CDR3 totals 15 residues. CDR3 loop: CASSQDGAGVYEQYF. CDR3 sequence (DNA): TGCGCCAGCAGCCAGGATGGTGCAGGGGTCTACGAGCAGTACTTC.

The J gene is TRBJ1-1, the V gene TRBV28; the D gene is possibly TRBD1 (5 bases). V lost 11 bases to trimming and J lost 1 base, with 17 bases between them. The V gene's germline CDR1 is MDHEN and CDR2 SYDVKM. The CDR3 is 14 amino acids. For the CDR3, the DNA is TGTGCCGGACGAGACCCCGGGGCGAACACTGAAGCTTTCTTT. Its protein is CAGRDPGANTEAFF.

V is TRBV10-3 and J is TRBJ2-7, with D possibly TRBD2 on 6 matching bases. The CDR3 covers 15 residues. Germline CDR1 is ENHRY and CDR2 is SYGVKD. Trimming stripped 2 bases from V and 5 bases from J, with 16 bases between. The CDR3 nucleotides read TGTGCCATCAGTGAGCGAGGGCCTCGGAGGGACGAGCAGTACTTC. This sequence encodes CAISERGPRRDEQYF.

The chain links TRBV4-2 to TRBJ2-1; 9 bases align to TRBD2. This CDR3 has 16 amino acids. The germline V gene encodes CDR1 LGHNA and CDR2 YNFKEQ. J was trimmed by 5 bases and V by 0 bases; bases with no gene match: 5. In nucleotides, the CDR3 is TGTGCCAGCAGCCAAGACCCTAGCGGGACCAACAATGAGCAGTTCTTC. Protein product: CASSQDPSGTNNEQFF.

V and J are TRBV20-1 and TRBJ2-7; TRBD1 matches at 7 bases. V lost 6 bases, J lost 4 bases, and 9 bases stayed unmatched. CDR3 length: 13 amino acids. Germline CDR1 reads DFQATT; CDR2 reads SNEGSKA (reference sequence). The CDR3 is CSASGMTGYEQYF. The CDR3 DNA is TGCAGTGCCAGTGGGATGACAGGGTACGAGCAGTACTTC.

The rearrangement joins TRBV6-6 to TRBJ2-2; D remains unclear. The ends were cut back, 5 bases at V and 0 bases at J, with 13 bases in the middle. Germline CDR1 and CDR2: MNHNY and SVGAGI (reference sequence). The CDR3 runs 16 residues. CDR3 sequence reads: CASSGRAHTNTGELFF. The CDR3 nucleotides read TGTGCCAGCAGTGGCCGGGCCCATACGAACACCGGGGAGCTGTTTTTT.

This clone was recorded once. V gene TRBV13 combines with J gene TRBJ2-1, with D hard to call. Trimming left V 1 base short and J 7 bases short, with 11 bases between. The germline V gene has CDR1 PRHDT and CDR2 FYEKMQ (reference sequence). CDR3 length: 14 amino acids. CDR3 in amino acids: CASSLAPILNEQFF. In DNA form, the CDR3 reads TGTGCCAGCAGCTTAGCCCCTATTCTTAATGAGCAGTTCTTC.

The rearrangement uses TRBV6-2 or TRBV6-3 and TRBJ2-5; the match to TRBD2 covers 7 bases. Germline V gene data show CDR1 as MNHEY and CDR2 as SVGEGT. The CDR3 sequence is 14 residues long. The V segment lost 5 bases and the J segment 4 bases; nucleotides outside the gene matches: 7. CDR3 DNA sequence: TGTGCCAGCAGTCTGCGGGAGCCCGGAGAGACCCAGTACTTC. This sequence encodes CASSLREPGETQYF.

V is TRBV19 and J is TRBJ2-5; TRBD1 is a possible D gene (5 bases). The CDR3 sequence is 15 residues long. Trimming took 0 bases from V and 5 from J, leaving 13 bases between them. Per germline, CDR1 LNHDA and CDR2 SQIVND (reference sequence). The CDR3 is CASSIDSGIPETQYF. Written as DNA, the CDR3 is TGTGCCAGTAGTATAGATTCAGGGATTCCCGAGACCCAGTACTTC. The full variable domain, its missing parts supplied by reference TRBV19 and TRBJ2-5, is DGGITQSPKYLFRKEGQNVTLSCEQNLNHDAMYWYRQDPGQGLRLIYYSQIVNDFQKGDIAEGYSVSREKKESFPLTVTSAQKNPTAFYLCASSIDSGIPETQYFGPGTRLLVL.

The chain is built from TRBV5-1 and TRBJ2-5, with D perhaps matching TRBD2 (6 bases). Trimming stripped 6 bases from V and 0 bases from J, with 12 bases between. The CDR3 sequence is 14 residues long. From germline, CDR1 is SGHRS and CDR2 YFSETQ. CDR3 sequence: CASTSGENQETQYF. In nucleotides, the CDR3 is TGCGCCAGCACGTCGGGAGAGAACCAAGAGACCCAGTACTTC.

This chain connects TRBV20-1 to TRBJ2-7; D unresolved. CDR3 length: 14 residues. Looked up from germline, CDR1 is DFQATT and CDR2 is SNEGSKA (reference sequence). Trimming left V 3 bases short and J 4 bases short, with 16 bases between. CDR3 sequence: CSASSSLPGYEQYF. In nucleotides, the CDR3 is TGCAGTGCTAGTAGCAGTTTACCGGGTTACGAGCAGTACTTC.

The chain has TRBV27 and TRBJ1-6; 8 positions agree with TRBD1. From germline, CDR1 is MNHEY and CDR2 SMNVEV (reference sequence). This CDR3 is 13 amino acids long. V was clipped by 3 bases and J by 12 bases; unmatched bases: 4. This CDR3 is CASSFGQGQPLHF. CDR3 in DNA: TGTGCCAGCAGTTTCGGACAGGGCCAACCCCTCCACTTT.